This is a list of T cell receptor beta chains from one sample in a study of T cells in Graves' hyperthyroidism and ophthalmopathy. TCRdb itself ran the multiplex PCR reads through MiXCR, one entry per CDR3 protein. The repertoire consists of 85,000 to 110,000 distinct CDR3 sequences, with over 45% occurring once and the leading ten covering approximately 30%. Sequencing input: blood. These receptors originate from a man aged 40-55 years with Graves' hyperthyroidism. Both conserved end residues are part of each CDR3. The order of the fields is V gene, D gene, J gene, clone size, CDR3 DNA, CDR3 protein. A D gene is named only where the DNA matches it firmly. Clone size, where shown, is once, few, many, or a class for clones that have expanded.

TRBV20-1	.	TRBJ2-7	once	TGCAGTGCTAGAGAGTGGCAGATGAGAAATGAGCAGTACTTC	CSAREWQMRNEQYF
TRBV5-1	.	TRBJ2-5	.	TGCGCCAGTAACCCGCAGAGTTTGGAGACCCAGTACTTC	CASNPQSLETQYF
TRBV13	.	TRBJ1-1	many	TGTGCCAGCAGCTTAGTCCGTGCAACTGAAGCTTTCTTT	CASSLVRATEAFF
TRBV19	.	TRBJ1-2	many	TGTGCCAGTACCCAGAGGCCGGGACCTGCGGATGGCTACACCTTC	CASTQRPGPADGYTF
TRBV6-4	.	TRBJ2-5	.	TGTGCCAGCAGTGTCTCCCCTTGGGGGACCCAGTACTTC	CASSVSPWGTQYF
TRBV20-1	TRBD2	TRBJ2-1	many	TGCAGTGCTAGAGCCCCAGCGGGAGTTTACAATGAGCAGTTCTTC	CSARAPAGVYNEQFF
TRBV25-1	TRBD2	TRBJ2-2	.	TGTGCCAGCAGTGAATATAGGGTGGGGCTAGCGGGAGTCGGGGAGCTGTTTTTT	CASSEYRVGLAGVGELFF
TRBV19	.	TRBJ2-3	.	TGTGCCAGTAGTATAGGCGGAGGGGCCAGGGATACGCAGTATTTT	CASSIGGGARDTQYF
TRBV6-1	TRBD1	TRBJ2-2	few	TGTGCCAGCAGGGGCCGTTCCGGGACAGGGCCTAGTGGGGAGCTGTTTTTT	CASRGRSGTGPSGELFF
TRBV7-3	TRBD1	TRBJ2-3	.	TGTGCCAGCAGCTTAAGCGGACAGGGGGCTGCAGATATGCAGTATTTT	CASSLSGQGAADMQYF
TRBV20-1	.	TRBJ2-1	many	TGCAGTGCACAGAGCGGGTCTGCCTACAATGAGCAGTTCTTC	CSAQSGSAYNEQFF
TRBV5-6	.	TRBJ1-2	many	TGTGCCAGCAGGGCGGAGGGGGATGGCTACACCTTC	CASRAEGDGYTF
TRBV20-1	TRBD2	TRBJ2-3	many	TGCAGTGCTAGAATCGGGACTAGCGGGGGGAATACGCAGTATTTT	CSARIGTSGGNTQYF
TRBV7-9	TRBD1	TRBJ2-7	.	TGTGCCAGCAGCCAAGGACAGGCTTACTACGAGCAGTACTTC	CASSQGQAYYEQYF
TRBV20-1	TRBD2	TRBJ2-7	medium-sized	TGCAGTGCGCGGCGGGAGATCTCCTACGAGCAGTACTTC	CSARREISYEQYF
TRBV9	.	TRBJ2-2	.	TGTGCCAGCAGCTTCTCTGGGGGGATGGCCGGGGAGCTGTTTTTT	CASSFSGGMAGELFF
TRBV19	TRBD1	TRBJ2-1	many	TGTGCCAGTAGTATAGCCCCGGGACAGGGCAATGAGCAGTTCTTC	CASSIAPGQGNEQFF
TRBV5-1	.	TRBJ2-7	.	TGCGCCAGCAGGGAGGGAGCCGAGCAGTACTTC	CASREGAEQYF
TRBV15	TRBD2	TRBJ2-7	.	TGTGCCACCAGCAGAGATCGGGAGGGCAAACCCTACGAGCAGTACTTC	CATSRDREGKPYEQYF
TRBV29-1	TRBD2	TRBJ2-1	.	TGCAGCCAAGATGGGGCGGGGGTGGATGAGCAGTTCTTC	CSQDGAGVDEQFF
TRBV2	.	TRBJ1-2	medium-sized	TGTGCCAGCAGTGGGACAGCTAACTATGGCTACACCTTC	CASSGTANYGYTF
TRBV15	TRBD2	TRBJ2-1	.	TGTGCCACCAGCCCAGGGGGACTAGCGGGGGGCAATGAGCAGTTCTTC	CATSPGGLAGGNEQFF
TRBV25-1	TRBD1	TRBJ1-1	many	TGTGCCAGCTTCGGACAGGGGAACACTGAAGCTTTCTTT	CASFGQGNTEAFF
TRBV5-1	TRBD1	TRBJ1-6	many	TGCGCCAGCAGCTCGACAGGGGAGCGATCACCCCTCCACTTT	CASSSTGERSPLHF
TRBV7-9	.	TRBJ2-7	many	TGTGCCAGCGGACGGGACATATATCCCTACGAGCAGTACTTC	CASGRDIYPYEQYF
TRBV15	.	TRBJ1-1	many	TGTGCCACCAGCAGAGTTAGGGAACAGTACACTGAAGCTTTCTTT	CATSRVREQYTEAFF
TRBV2	.	TRBJ2-2	.	TGTGCCAGCAGGGCAGGGACCGGGGAGCTGTTTTTT	CASRAGTGELFF
TRBV27	.	TRBJ2-1	.	TGTGCCAGCAGTTTAGCGGCAGACAATGAGCAGTTCTTC	CASSLAADNEQFF
TRBV29-1	.	TRBJ1-1	.	TGCAGCGTTGAAATCTGGGACACTGAAGCTTTCTTT	CSVEIWDTEAFF
TRBV7-7	.	TRBJ1-1	once	TGTGCTAGCAGCTTAGATTTGCTGGGCTACAATGAAGCTTTCTTT	CASSLDLLGYNEAFF
TRBV20-1	.	TRBJ2-7	.	TGCAGTGCTAGTTCCCCCGGGGAGCAGTACTTC	CSASSPGEQYF
TRBV5-1	TRBD1	TRBJ1-4	.	TGCGCCAGCAGCTTGGACCCCACAGGGGCAGGTGTGGTAGAAAAACTGTTTTTT	CASSLDPTGAGVVEKLFF
TRBV2	TRBD1	TRBJ1-5	.	TGTGCCAGCTCCGAGACAGGGGTGGGGAAGACCCAGCATTTT	CASSETGVGKTQHF
TRBV10-3	TRBD1	TRBJ1-6	.	TGTGCCATCAGTGACCCCGGGACAGGCGACGTGAGTTCACCCCTCCACTTT	CAISDPGTGDVSSPLHF
TRBV9	.	TRBJ2-2	many	TGTGCCAGCTCCCCTTCGGGGGCGAACACCGGGGAGCTGTTTTTT	CASSPSGANTGELFF
TRBV9	.	TRBJ1-2	many	TGTGCCAGCAGCGCCGGGACACCTCCTAACTATGGCTACACCTTC	CASSAGTPPNYGYTF
TRBV2	.	TRBJ1-2	.	TGTGCCAGCAGTGGGGAACTAGCGGGCTACACCTTC	CASSGELAGYTF
TRBV7-9	TRBD1	TRBJ1-2	many	TGTGCCAGCAGCTTAGCCGGGACAGGGTCTAACTATGGCTACACCTTC	CASSLAGTGSNYGYTF
TRBV15	.	TRBJ2-6	few	TGTGCCACCAGCAGGGCCAGTAGCTCTGGGGCCAACGTCCTGACTTTC	CATSRASSSGANVLTF
TRBV25-1	.	TRBJ2-7	.	TGTGCCAGCAGTGCTAGTGGGAACACCTACGAGCAGTACTTC	CASSASGNTYEQYF
TRBV2	.	TRBJ2-3	few	TGTGCCAGCAGGGACGCAGATACGCAGTATTTT	CASRDADTQYF
TRBV29-1	TRBD1	TRBJ2-2	.	TGCAGCGTTGAAGGTCCGGGACAGGGTTTCGGGGAGCTGTTTTTT	CSVEGPGQGFGELFF
TRBV5-1	.	TRBJ1-5	many	TGCGCCAGCAGCCCCCTCGGGGAACAGCCCCAGCATTTT	CASSPLGEQPQHF
TRBV7-9	TRBD1	TRBJ2-1	few	TGTGCCAGCAGCGGCGACAGGGGGCAATACAATGAGCAGTTCTTC	CASSGDRGQYNEQFF
TRBV5-5	TRBD2	TRBJ2-2	many	TGTGCCAGCAGCACGACTAGCGGGATTGGGGACACCGGGGAGCTGTTTTTT	CASSTTSGIGDTGELFF
TRBV20-1	TRBD1	TRBJ1-5	.	TGCAGTGCTAGAGTAGGGGACAGGTGGCAACCGCCCCAGCATTTT	CSARVGDRWQPPQHF
TRBV6-2/TRBV6-3	.	TRBJ2-1	many	TGTGCCAGCAGCCGGACACCTGAGCAGTTCTTC	CASSRTPEQFF
TRBV7-4	TRBD1	TRBJ1-5	.	TGTGCCAGCACCTCGAGACAGGACAGGGGGCATGAGCCCCAGCATTTT	CASTSRQDRGHEPQHF
TRBV15	.	TRBJ2-7	many	TGTGCCACCAGCAGAGGGTCTCCCTACGAGCAGTACTTC	CATSRGSPYEQYF
TRBV19	TRBD1	TRBJ1-5	.	TGTGCCAGTAGTATATCAGGGGGCATCGATGAGCCCCGGCATTTT	CASSISGGIDEPRHF
TRBV12-3/TRBV12-4	.	TRBJ1-2	many	TGTGCCAGCAGTTCTTGGGCAGCTAGTATACCTGGCTACACCTTC	CASSSWAASIPGYTF
TRBV29-1	TRBD1	TRBJ2-1	large	TGCAGCGTTGAAGTATGGGACAGCTCCTACAATGAGCAGTTCTTC	CSVEVWDSSYNEQFF
TRBV2	TRBD2	TRBJ2-3	.	TGTGCCAGCGGGAAACTAGCGGGATTGACAGATACGCAGTATTTT	CASGKLAGLTDTQYF
TRBV29-1	.	TRBJ1-1	.	TGCAGCGCAGGGGTGGGCACTGAAGCTTTCTTT	CSAGVGTEAFF
TRBV2	.	TRBJ1-5	.	TGTGCCAGCAGTTTAATAGCGGGAGCGGGGGAGACCCAGCATTTT	CASSLIAGAGETQHF
TRBV20-1	TRBD2	TRBJ2-1	.	TGCAGTGCCCAGCGTACTAGCGGGAGATCCTACAATGGGCAGTTCTTC	CSAQRTSGRSYNGQFF
TRBV29-1	.	TRBJ1-2	.	TGCAGCGTTACCTGGCAGGGGTATGGCTACACCTTT	CSVTWQGYGYTF
TRBV6-2/TRBV6-3	.	TRBJ1-6	many	TGTGCCAGCAGAACGACGGCTTCACCCCTCCACTTT	CASRTTASPLHF